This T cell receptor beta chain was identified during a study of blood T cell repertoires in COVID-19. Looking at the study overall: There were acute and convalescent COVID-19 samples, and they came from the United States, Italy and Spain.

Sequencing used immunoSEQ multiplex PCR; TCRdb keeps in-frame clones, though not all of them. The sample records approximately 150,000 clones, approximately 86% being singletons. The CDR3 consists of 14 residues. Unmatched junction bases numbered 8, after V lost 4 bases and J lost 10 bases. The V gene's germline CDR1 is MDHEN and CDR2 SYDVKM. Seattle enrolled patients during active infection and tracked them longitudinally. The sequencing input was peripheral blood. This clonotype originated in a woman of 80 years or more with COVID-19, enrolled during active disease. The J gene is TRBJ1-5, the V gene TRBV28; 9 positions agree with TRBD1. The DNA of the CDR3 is TGTGCCAGCAGTTCTCGGACAGGGGTAGTTCCCCAGCATTTT. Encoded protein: CASSSRTGVVPQHF.